Reported below is one T cell receptor (beta chain). Its antigen is not identified. The V gene's germline CDR1 is MGHRA and CDR2 YSYEKL. Trimming cost V 3 bases and J 3 bases; bases outside gene matches: 4. The CDR3 covers 14 residues. Everyone who donated was a healthy bone marrow donor. This sample was included in a study of cytomegalovirus exposure and HLA in healthy donors. Study outcomes and limitations: Analysis was carried out at a later point, and it linked a missense DCLRE1C variant to TCR beta V- and J-gene trimming. Later, TCR association rates were found to vary by HLA locus, highest for DRB1 and lowest for HLA-C. Some V segments, including TRBV6-2 and TRBV6-3, were excluded as indistinguishable.

Vbeta (60) and Jbeta (13) primers were used in the PCR. Clones were read by immunoSEQ multiplex PCR, and TCRdb kept only the in-frame ones, dropping some. The profile shows about 100,000 clones, about 68% of them singletons. Sequences were obtained from PBMCs. The V gene is TRBV4-1, the J gene TRBJ2-5; 7 positions agree with TRBD1. This TCR came from a male donor in good health and CMV-seropositive. In nucleotides, the CDR3 is TGCGCCAGCAGCCATGGGACAGTAGAAGAGACCCAGTACTTC. It yields the protein CASSHGTVEETQYF.